This TCR beta chain was identified in a study of human thymus T cells. Study outcomes and limitations: Gene usage (both V and J) appeared biased in thymic and blood repertoires. Thymic repertoires from unrelated individuals overlapped highly, related research reported.

As regards this clone: Its specificity is unknown.

This CDR3 comprises 13 residues. The V segment lost 10 bases and the J segment 6 bases; nucleotides outside the gene matches: 8. From germline, CDR1 is WSHSY and CDR2 SAAADI. Resected material from corrective heart surgery provided the thymus tissue analysed. Corrective surgery for congenital heart defects was being performed on the healthy Finnish infants who were the donors. The data were produced by immunoSEQ multiplex PCR, yet TCRdb's version contains in-frame clones alone and is incomplete. The profile shows tens of thousands of clones, 85% to 95% of them singletons. The receptor's source is a girl less than two years old with a congenital heart defect but otherwise immunologically healthy. This chain uses TRBV10-2 with TRBJ1-5; TRBD1 agrees at 8 bases. Sequencing used thymus tissue. CDR3 sequence: CATSRGHGQPQHF. For the CDR3, the DNA is TGCGCCACCAGCAGGGGGCACGGTCAGCCCCAGCATTTT.